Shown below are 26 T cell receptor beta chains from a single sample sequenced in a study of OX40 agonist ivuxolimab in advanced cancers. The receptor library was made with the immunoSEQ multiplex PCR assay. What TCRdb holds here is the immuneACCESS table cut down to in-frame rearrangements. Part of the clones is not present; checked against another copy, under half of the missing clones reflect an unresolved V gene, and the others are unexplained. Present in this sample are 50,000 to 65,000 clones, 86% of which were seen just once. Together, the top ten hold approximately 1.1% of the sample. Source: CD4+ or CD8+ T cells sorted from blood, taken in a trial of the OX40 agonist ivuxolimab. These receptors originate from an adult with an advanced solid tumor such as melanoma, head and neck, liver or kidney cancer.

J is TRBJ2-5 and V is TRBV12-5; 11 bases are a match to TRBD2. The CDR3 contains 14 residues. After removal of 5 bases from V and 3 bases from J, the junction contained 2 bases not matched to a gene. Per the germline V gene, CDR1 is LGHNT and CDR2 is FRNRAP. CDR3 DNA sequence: TGTGCTAGTGGTCAGGGACTAGCGGAAGAGACCCAGTACTTC. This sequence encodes CASGQGLAEETQYF.

The CDR3 DNA sequence: TGTGCCTATAAAAAGGCAGGGGAAGAGACCCAGTACTTC. It codes for CAYKKAGEETQYF. The chain recombines TRBV10-3 with TRBJ2-5; perhaps TRBD1 as D (6 bases). Germline loops: CDR1 ENHRY, CDR2 SYGVKD. The CDR3 spans 13 residues. Between the trimmed V and J ends, which lost 11 bases and 3 bases, there was a span of 16 bases.

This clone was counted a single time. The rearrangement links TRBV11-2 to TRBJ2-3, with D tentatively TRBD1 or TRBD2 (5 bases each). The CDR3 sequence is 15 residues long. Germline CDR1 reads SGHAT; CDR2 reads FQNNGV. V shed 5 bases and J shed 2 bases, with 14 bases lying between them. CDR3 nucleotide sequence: TGTGCCAGCAGCATTACCGGGACCTACACAGATACGCAGTATTTT. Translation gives CASSITGTYTDTQYF. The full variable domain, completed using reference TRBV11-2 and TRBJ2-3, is EAGVAQSPRYKIIEKRQSVAFWCNPISGHATLYWYQQILGQGPKLLIQFQNNGVVDDSQLPKDRFSAERLKGVDSTLKIQPAKLEDSAVYLCASSITGTYTDTQYFGPGTRLTVL.

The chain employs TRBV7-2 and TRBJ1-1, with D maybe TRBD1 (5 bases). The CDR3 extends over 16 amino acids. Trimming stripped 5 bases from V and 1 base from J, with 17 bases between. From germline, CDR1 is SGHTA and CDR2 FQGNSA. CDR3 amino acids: CASSPYLGGENTEAFF. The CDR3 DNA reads TGTGCCAGCAGCCCTTATCTGGGGGGGGAGAACACTGAAGCTTTCTTT.

The CDR3 sequence: CASRRRELGQETQYF. Written as DNA, the CDR3 is TGTGCCAGCCGGCGAAGGGAGTTGGGGCAAGAGACCCAGTACTTC. This sequence joins TRBV7-9 and TRBJ2-5; D is perhaps TRBD2 (5 bases). The CDR3 loop spans 15 amino acids. Germline CDR1 SEHNR, CDR2 FQNEAQ (reference sequence). The V and J ends lost 8 bases and 2 bases respectively, with 18 bases between them.

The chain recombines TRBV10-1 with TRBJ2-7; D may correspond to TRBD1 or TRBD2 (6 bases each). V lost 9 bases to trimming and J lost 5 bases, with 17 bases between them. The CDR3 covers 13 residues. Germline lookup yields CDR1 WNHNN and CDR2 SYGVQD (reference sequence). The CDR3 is CASSRGVEDEQYF. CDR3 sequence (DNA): TGCGCCAGTTCTAGGGGGGTTGAGGACGAGCAGTACTTC.

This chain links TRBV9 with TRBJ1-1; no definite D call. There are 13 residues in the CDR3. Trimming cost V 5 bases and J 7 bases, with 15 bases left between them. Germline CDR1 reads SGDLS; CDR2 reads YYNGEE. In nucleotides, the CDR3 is TGTGCCAGCAGGGCGGAAGGATCCCTTGAAGCTTTCTTT. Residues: CASRAEGSLEAFF.

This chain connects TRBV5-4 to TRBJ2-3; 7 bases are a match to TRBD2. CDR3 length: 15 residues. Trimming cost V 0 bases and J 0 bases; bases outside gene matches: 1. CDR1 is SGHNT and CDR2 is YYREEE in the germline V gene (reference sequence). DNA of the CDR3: TGTGCCAGCAGCTTGGGGGAGGGAAGCACAGATACGCAGTATTTT. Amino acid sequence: CASSLGEGSTDTQYF.

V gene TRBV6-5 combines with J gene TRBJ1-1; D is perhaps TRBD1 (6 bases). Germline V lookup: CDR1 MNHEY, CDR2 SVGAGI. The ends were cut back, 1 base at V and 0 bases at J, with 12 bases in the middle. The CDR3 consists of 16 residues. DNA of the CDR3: TGTGCCAGCAGTTACTATGGTGGGGACATGAACACTGAAGCTTTCTTT. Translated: CASSYYGGDMNTEAFF.

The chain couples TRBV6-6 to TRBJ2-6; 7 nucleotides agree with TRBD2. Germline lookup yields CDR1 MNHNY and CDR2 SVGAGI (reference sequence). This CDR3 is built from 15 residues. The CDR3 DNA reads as TGTGCTATCTTACGGGGGGTCTCTGGGGCCAACGTCCTGACTTTC. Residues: CAILRGVSGANVLTF.

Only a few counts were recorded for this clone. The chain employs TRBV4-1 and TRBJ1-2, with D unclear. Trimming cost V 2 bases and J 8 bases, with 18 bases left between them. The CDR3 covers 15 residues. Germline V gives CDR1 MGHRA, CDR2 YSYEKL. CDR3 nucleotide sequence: TGCGCCAGCAGCCAATCCTGGACCCCTGGCTGGGGCTACACCTTC. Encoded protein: CASSQSWTPGWGYTF.

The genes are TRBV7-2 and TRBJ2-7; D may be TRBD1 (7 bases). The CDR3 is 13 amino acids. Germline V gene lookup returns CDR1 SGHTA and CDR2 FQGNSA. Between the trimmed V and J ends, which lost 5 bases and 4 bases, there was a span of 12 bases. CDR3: CASSPGDSYEQYF. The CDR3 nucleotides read TGTGCCAGCAGCCCGGGGGACAGTTACGAGCAGTACTTC.

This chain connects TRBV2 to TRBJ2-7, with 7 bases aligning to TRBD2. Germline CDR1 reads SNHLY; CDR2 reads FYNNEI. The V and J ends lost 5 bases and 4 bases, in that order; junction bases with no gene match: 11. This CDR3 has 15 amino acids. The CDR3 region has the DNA TGTGCCAGCAGTCCTGTGGGCGGGGGAAATTACGAGCAGTACTTC. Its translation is CASSPVGGGNYEQYF.

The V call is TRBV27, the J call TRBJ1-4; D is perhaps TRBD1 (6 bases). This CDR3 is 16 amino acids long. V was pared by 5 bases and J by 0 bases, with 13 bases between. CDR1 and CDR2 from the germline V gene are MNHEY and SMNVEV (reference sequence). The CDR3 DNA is TGTGCCAGCAGTCCGAGGGGGGGGGCAACTAATGAAAAACTGTTTTTT. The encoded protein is CASSPRGGATNEKLFF.

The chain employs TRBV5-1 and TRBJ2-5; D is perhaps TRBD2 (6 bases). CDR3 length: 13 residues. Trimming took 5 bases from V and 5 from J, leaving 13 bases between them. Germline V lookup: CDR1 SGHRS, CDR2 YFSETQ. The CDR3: CASRRDLRETQYF. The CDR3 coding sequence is TGCGCCAGCAGACGGGACTTGCGGGAGACCCAGTACTTC. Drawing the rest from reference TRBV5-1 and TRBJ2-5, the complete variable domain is KAGVTQTPRYLIKTRGQQVTLSCSPISGHRSVSWYQQTPGQGLQFLFEYFSETQRNKGNFPGRFSGRQFSNSRSEMNVSTLELGDSALYLCASRRDLRETQYFGPGTRLLVL.

The CDR3 protein is CASSPVGRATEAFF. The CDR3 DNA reads TGTGCCAGCAGTCCCGTGGGGCGGGCCACTGAAGCTTTCTTT. This chain uses TRBV5-5 with TRBJ1-1, with a possible D match to TRBD1 (5 bases). Trimming removed 5 bases from V and 4 bases from J, with 15 bases in between. Germline values: CDR1 SGHKS, CDR2 YYEKEE (reference sequence). The CDR3 sequence is 14 residues long.

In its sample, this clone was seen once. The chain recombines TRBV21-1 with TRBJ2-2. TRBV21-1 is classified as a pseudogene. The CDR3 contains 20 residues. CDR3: CASSSNYGPPAGLNTGELFF. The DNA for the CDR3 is TGTGCCAGCAGCTCAAACTACGGTCCCCCGGCAGGCCTGAACACCGGGGAGCTGTTTTTT.

The CDR3 here is CASLGQGSHNEKLFF. The CDR3 nucleotides are TGTGCCAGCCTAGGACAGGGGTCACATAATGAAAAACTGTTTTTT. This chain connects TRBV2 to TRBJ1-4, with 9 bases aligning to TRBD1. CDR3 length: 15 amino acids. The V segment lost 8 bases and the J segment 4 bases; nucleotides outside the gene matches: 8. Germline V gene sequence: CDR1 SNHLY, CDR2 FYNNEI.

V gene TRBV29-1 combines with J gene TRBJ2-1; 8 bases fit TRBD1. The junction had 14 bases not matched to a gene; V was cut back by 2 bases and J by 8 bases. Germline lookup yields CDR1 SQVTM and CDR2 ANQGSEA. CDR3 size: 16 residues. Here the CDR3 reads CSVEMTGVKGLDEQFF. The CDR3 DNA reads TGCAGCGTTGAAATGACAGGGGTGAAGGGTCTGGATGAGCAGTTCTTC.

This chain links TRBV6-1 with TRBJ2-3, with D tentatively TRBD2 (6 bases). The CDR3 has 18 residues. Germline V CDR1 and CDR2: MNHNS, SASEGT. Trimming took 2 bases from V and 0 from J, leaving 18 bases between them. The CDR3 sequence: CASSERGFGRPSTDTQYF. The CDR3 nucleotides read TGTGCCAGCAGTGAACGGGGGTTTGGGAGGCCTAGCACAGATACGCAGTATTTT.

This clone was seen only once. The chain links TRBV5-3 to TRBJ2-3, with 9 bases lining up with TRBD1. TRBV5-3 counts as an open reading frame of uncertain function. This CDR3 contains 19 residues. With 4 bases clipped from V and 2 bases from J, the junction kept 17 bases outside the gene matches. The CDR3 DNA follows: TGTGCCAGAAGCGATAACAGGGGGCGACAATATTTTCCCACAGATACGCAGTATTTT. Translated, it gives CARSDNRGRQYFPTDTQYF.

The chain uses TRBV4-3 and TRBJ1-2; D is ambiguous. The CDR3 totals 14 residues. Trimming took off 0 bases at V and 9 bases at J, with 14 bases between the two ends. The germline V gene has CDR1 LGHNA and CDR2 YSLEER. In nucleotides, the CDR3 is TGCGCCAGCAGCCAAGAATGGGAGCGGGATAGCTACACCTTC. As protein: CASSQEWERDSYTF.

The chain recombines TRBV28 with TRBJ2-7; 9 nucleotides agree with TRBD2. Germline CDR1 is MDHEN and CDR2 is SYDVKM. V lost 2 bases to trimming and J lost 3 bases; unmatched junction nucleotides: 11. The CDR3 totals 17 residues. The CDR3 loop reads CASSLPLGAGGVYEQYF. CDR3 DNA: TGTGCCAGCAGTTTACCTCTAGGGGCGGGAGGGGTCTACGAGCAGTACTTC.

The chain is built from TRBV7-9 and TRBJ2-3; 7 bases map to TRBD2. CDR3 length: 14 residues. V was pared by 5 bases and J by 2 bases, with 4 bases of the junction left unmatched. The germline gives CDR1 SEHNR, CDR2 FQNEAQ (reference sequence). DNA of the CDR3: TGTGCCAGCAGCCAGAGCGGGATCACAGATACGCAGTATTTT. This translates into CASSQSGITDTQYF.

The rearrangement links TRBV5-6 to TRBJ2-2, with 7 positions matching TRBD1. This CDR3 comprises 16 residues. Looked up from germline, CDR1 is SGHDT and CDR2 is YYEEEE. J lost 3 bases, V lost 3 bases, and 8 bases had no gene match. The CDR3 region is CASSSNGQAYTGELFF. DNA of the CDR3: TGTGCCAGCAGCTCCAATGGACAGGCGTACACCGGGGAGCTGTTTTTT.

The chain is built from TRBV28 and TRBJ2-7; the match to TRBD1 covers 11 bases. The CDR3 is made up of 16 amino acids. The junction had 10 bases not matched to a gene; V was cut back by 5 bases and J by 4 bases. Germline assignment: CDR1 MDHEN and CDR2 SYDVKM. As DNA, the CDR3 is TGTGCCAGCAGTACGAATTGGGACAGGGGGTGGTACGAGCAGTACTTC. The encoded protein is CASSTNWDRGWYEQYF.